This T cell receptor (beta chain) was identified in a study of glioma-infiltrating T cells after dendritic cell vaccination. Profiling relied on immunoSEQ multiplex PCR, and the TCRdb table lists in-frame clones only, not all of them. Here the sample spans approximately 50,000 clones, roughly 90% being singletons. The germline V gene has CDR1 MNHEY and CDR2 SMNVEV (reference sequence). The length of the CDR3 is 14 residues. V was trimmed by 2 bases and J by 0 bases, leaving 7 bases between them. Specified time point: after dendritic cell vaccination, including at tumor progression/relapse. Specimen: blood, collected after dendritic cell vaccination. The chain couples TRBV27 to TRBJ1-2; D gene uncertain. The source is a human donor with glioblastoma. Here the CDR3 DNA reads TGTGCCAGCAGTTTACGGTCCCCTAACTATGGCTACACCTTC. Protein sequence: CASSLRSPNYGYTF.